This TCR beta chain derives from a study of vaccination effects on CD4 cells after COVID-19. CDR1 is SGHAT and CDR2 is FQNNGV in the germline V gene. The length of the CDR3 is 14 residues. Unmatched junction bases numbered 2, after V lost 0 bases and J lost 9 bases. Expansion of antigen-specific CD4+ T cells with viral peptide pools was carried out by the ViraFEST assay before sequencing. Culturing for about 9 days preceded CD4+ T cell isolation. On days 3 and 7, fresh IL-2 medium replaced half the medium. Repertoires were generated with immunoSEQ multiplex PCR, while TCRdb's copy carries only in-frame clones and drops some. The data contain some 20,000 clones, 70% to 80% of them seen just once; the ten biggest clones take up around 16%. Comments on this clone: As yet, its antigen is unknown.

Study-level findings and limits: Vaccine- and infection-induced clones showed marked clonal contraction late following vaccination.

The rearrangement uses TRBV11-2 and TRBJ1-6; 7 bases align to TRBD1. Here the sequenced sample was CD4+ T cells from PBMCs cultured with HCoV-229E spike peptides, taken before COVID-19 vaccination. This TCR was recovered from a human donor who received a COVID-19 vaccine. CDR3 coding DNA: TGTGCCAGCAGCTTAGAGACAGGGCTTTCACCCCTCCACTTT. Translating it yields CASSLETGLSPLHF.